This TCR beta chain was sequenced during a study of cytomegalovirus exposure and HLA in healthy donors. Findings and limits, study-wide: Among TCR beta chains of equal frequency, HLA-associated ones were more clonally expanded in a later analysis.

Vbeta (60) and Jbeta (13) primers were used in the PCR. Assay used: immunoSEQ multiplex PCR; TCRdb lists only in-frame clones, some missing. The sample contains about 160,000 clones, around 80% of which appear only once. CDR1 SGHRS and CDR2 YFSETQ come from the germline V gene. CDR3 size: 15 residues. V gave up 3 bases and J gave up 6 bases; unmatched junction bases: 7. Of note for this clone: What it binds is unknown.

This receptor was taken from a boy between 2 and 15 years old in good health and CMV-seronegative. Sequencing used PBMCs. The chain recombines TRBV5-1 with TRBJ2-3; 10 nucleotides align to TRBD2. CDR3 coding DNA: TGCGCCAGCAGCTGGAAAGCGGGAGGGATGGATACGCAGTATTTT. Translation gives CASSWKAGGMDTQYF.